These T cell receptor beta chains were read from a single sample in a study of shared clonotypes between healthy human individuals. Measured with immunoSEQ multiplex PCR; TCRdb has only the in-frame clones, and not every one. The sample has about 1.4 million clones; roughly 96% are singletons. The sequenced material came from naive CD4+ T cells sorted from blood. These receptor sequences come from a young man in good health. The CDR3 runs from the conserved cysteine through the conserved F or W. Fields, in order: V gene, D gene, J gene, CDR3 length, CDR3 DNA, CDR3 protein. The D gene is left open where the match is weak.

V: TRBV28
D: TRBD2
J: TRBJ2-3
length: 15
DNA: TGTGCCAGCAGTTTCCTAGCGGGAGGAGCAGATACGCAGTATTTT
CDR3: CASSFLAGGADTQYF

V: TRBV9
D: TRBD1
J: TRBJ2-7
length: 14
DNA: TGTGCCAGCAGCGTAACAGGGGGCTTGAACGAGCAGTACTTC
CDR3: CASSVTGGLNEQYF

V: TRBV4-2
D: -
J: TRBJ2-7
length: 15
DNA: TGTGCCAGCAGCCAAGAAGGACGGGGTACCTACGAGCAGTACTTC
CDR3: CASSQEGRGTYEQYF

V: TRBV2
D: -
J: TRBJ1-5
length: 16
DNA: TGTGCCAGCAGTGATAGGGTCAGTGCAAGCAATCAGCCCCAGCATTTT
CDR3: CASSDRVSASNQPQHF

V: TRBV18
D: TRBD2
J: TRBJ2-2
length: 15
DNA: TGTGCCAGCTCCATAGCGGGAGGTGTCACCGGGGAGCTGTTTTTT
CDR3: CASSIAGGVTGELFF

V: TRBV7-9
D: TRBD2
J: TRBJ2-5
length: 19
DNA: TGTGCCAGCAGCTTAGCTGGGGTAGCGGGAGGACATTTGCAAGAGACCCAGTACTTC
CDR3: CASSLAGVAGGHLQETQYF

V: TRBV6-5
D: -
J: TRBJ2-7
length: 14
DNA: TGTGCCAGCAGTTACGAGGACAGCATCTACGAGCAGTACTTC
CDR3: CASSYEDSIYEQYF

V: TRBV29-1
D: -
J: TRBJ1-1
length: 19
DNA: TGCAGCGTCGCTAAATATACCCTCGTTTTACAGGGAATGAACACTGAAGCTTTCTTT
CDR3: CSVAKYTLVLQGMNTEAFF

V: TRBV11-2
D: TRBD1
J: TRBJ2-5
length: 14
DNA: TGTGCCAGCAGCTACGGACAGGGGCAAGAGACCCAGTACTTC
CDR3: CASSYGQGQETQYF

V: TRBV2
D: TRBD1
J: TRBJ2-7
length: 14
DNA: TGTGCCAGCAGTTTACAGGGGCCGCGGTACGAGCAGTACTTC
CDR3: CASSLQGPRYEQYF